This T cell receptor (beta chain) was found in a study of T-cell reconstitution after alpha-beta-depleted transplantation in children. Overall study findings and caveats: At the one-year point after transplant, T-cell counts and TCRbeta diversity were found to come mostly from T cells that had been newly produced. As was reported, about two months after transplant, alpha-beta T cells came from several hundred expanded graft clones.

This clonotype was recorded at least ten times. Antigen unknown. The authors prepared the TCRbeta library with unique molecular identifiers. TCRdb passed the PCR reads through MiXCR, listing each CDR3 protein once. The sample lists over 450,000 distinct CDR3 sequences, 8% to 11% seen once, with just over 2% in the top ten. The CDR3 has 12 amino acids. The V gene lost 5 bases and the J gene lost 8 bases, with 10 bases spanning the gap. In germline, CDR1 is PRHDT, CDR2 FYEKMQ (reference sequence). The receptor comes from a child aged 2 to 10 with inherited bone marrow failure, due to receive a stem cell transplant. The chain combines TRBV13 with TRBJ2-1; D gene ambiguous. Sequenced material: PBMCs, taken before TCRalphabeta/CD19-depleted stem cell transplant. The CDR3 here is CASSPPGHEQFF. The CDR3 nucleotides are TGTGCCAGCAGCCCCCCGGGCCATGAGCAGTTCTTC.